This is a list of T cell receptor beta chains from one sample in a study of beta chain features in type 1 diabetes. Only in-frame clones appear in the TCRdb table, and some are missing; sequencing was by immunoSEQ multiplex PCR. The repertoire holds roughly 250,000 clones, with approximately 70% as singletons. Sequencing was done on a sample of naive CD4+ T cells from blood. These receptors came from a man aged 25 to 45 in good health. The conserved cysteine and the conserved F or W are not part of the CDR3 here. The D gene is left open where the match is weak.

d_call j_call v_call cdr3_aa
TRBD1 TRBJ1-2 TRBV30 AWTDPRGQGRSGYT
NA TRBJ2-1 TRBV5-1 ASSLAGANNEQF
NA TRBJ2-6 TRBV9 ASSLRGDADGANVLT
TRBD2 TRBJ2-5 TRBV2 ASSDGKREAPETQY
NA TRBJ2-3 TRBV9 ASSVSQGYDTQY
NA TRBJ2-3 TRBV2 ASSEARGRDLTDTQY
NA TRBJ2-7 TRBV11-2 ASSGLRGSYEQY
NA TRBJ2-3 TRBV7-2 ASSLEVGRPDTQY
NA TRBJ2-3 TRBV15 ATSRAGERTDTQY
TRBD2 TRBJ2-7 TRBV30 AWSVRPGGPHEQY
TRBD2 TRBJ2-1 TRBV30 AWRKMGREMNEQF
TRBD1 TRBJ2-3 TRBV19 ASRTGSAGTDTQY
NA TRBJ2-3 TRBV30 AWRDLGAGGTQY
NA TRBJ2-1 TRBV14 ASSQAVRREQF
TRBD1 TRBJ2-7 TRBV10-3 AIKGTGVEQY
NA TRBJ2-3 TRBV29-1 SVEVGGTRDTQY
NA TRBJ2-3 TRBV10-3 AISLQGYTDTQY
NA TRBJ2-3 TRBV4-3 ASSQGRSGVLSTDTQY
NA TRBJ2-5 TRBV7-2 ASSLRGMETQY
NA NA TRBV11-2 ASGQTATYEQY
NA TRBJ2-3 TRBV7-6 ASSLSQGDTQY
NA TRBJ1-2 TRBV15 ATSSGTSYGYT
NA TRBJ2-2 TRBV18 ASSPSNTGELF
TRBD1 TRBJ2-3 TRBV7-2 ASSSGQGGSDTQY
NA TRBJ2-3 TRBV11-2 ASSFQLHSSTDTQY
NA TRBJ1-1 TRBV29-1 SPTLGYTEAF
NA TRBJ2-7 TRBV18 ASSPGIGSYEQY
NA TRBJ2-3 TRBV9 ARGAGTTDTQY
NA TRBJ1-1 TRBV30 AWSGQARGTEAF
NA TRBJ2-7 TRBV15 ATSSGGTGAYEQY
NA TRBJ2-2 TRBV28 ASSLLGLANTGELF
TRBD1 TRBJ2-1 TRBV5-6 ASSLSGGAYNEQF
NA TRBJ2-3 TRBV7-2 ASSLAGKGTDTQY
NA TRBJ2-2 TRBV6-1 ASSDYRAGELF
TRBD1 TRBJ1-5 TRBV18 ASSPGTGTNQPQH
TRBD1 TRBJ2-3 TRBV7-2 ASSSRQGADTQY
NA TRBJ2-7 TRBV30 AWSVLGPDSSYEQY
TRBD2 TRBJ2-4 TRBV2 ASSGTSGGH
NA TRBJ2-3 TRBV9 ASSVAGTDTQY
NA TRBJ2-5 TRBV15 ATSRPEETQY